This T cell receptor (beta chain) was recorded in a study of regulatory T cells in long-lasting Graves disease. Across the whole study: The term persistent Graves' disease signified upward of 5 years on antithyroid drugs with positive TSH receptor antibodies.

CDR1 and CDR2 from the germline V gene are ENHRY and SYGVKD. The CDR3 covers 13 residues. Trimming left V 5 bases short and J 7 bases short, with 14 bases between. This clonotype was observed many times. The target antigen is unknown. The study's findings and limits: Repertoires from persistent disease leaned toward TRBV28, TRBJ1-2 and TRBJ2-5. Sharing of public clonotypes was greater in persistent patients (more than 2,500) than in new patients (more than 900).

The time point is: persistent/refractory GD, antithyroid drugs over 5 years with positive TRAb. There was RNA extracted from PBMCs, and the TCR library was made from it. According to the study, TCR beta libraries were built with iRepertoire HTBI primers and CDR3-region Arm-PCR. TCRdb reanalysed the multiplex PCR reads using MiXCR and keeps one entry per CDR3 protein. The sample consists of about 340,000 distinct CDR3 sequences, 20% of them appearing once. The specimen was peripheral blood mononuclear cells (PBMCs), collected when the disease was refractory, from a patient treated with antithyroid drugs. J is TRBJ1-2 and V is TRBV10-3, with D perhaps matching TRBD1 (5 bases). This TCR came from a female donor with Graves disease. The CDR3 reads CAISNDQGSGYTF. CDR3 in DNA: TGTGCCATCAGTAACGACCAGGGCAGTGGCTACACCTTC.